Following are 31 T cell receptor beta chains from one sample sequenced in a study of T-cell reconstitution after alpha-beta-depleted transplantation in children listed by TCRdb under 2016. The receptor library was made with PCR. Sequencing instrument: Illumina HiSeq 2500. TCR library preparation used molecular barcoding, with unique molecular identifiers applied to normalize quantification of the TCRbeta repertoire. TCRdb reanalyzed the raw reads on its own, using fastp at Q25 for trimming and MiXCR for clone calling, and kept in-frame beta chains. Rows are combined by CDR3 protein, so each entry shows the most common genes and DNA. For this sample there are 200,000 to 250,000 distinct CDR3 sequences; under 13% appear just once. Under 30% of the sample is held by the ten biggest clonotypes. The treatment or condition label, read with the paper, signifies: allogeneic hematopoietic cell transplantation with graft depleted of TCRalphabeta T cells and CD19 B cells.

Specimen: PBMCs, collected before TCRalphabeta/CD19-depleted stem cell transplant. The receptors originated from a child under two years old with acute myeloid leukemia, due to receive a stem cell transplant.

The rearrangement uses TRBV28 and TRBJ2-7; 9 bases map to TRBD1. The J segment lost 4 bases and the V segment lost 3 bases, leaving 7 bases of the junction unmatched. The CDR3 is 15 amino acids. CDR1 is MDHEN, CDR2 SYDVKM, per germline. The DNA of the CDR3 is TGTGCCAGCAGTTTCGGGACAGGGCCCTCTTACGAGCAGTACTTC. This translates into CASSFGTGPSYEQYF.

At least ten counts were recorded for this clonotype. This CDR3 reads CASSLSGRNNYGYTF. Written as DNA, the CDR3 is TGTGCCAGCAGTTTATCGGGAAGGAATAACTATGGCTACACCTTC. The chain links TRBV27 to TRBJ1-2; D unresolved. The CDR3 runs 15 residues. Trimming pared 0 bases from V and 1 base from J, leaving 9 bases between. Looked up from germline, CDR1 is MNHEY and CDR2 is SMNVEV (reference sequence).

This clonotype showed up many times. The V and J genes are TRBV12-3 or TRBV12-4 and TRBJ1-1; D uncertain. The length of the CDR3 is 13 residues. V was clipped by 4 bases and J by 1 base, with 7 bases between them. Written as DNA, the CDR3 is TGTGCCAGCAGTTCCGTCAGGAACACTGAAGCTTTCTTT. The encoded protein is CASSSVRNTEAFF.

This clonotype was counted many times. The CDR3 reads CAILPDLTHYEQYF. DNA for the CDR3: TGTGCCATCCTACCCGACCTCACCCACTACGAGCAGTACTTC. V is TRBV10-3 and J is TRBJ2-7, with D unresolved. Trimming left V 8 bases short and J 3 bases short, with 17 bases between. This CDR3 comprises 14 residues. The germline V gene encodes CDR1 ENHRY and CDR2 SYGVKD.

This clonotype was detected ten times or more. CDR3 amino acids: CASSPQGNSYEQYF. In DNA form, the CDR3 reads TGTGCCAGCAGTCCACAGGGTAACTCCTACGAGCAGTACTTC. V and J are TRBV12-3 or TRBV12-4 and TRBJ2-7; D may be TRBD1 (6 bases). V was pared by 5 bases and J by 0 bases, with 11 bases between. The CDR3 runs 14 residues.

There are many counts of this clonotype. CDR3 sequence: CASSSAGTGGYTF. The CDR3 DNA is TGTGCCAGCAGCTCAGCCGGGACGGGCGGCTACACCTTC. V usage is TRBV7-9 and J usage is TRBJ1-2; D possibly corresponds to TRBD1 (5 bases). V was shortened by 4 bases and J by 8 bases, with 14 bases between the two germline ends. From germline, CDR1 is SEHNR and CDR2 FQNEAQ (reference sequence). The CDR3 has 13 residues.

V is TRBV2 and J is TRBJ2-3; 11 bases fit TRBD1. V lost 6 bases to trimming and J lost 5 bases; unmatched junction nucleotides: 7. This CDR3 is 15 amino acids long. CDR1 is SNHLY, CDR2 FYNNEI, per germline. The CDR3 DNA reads TGTGCCAGCAGCCCGGGACAGGGGGTCCGAGATACGCAGTATTTT. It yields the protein CASSPGQGVRDTQYF.

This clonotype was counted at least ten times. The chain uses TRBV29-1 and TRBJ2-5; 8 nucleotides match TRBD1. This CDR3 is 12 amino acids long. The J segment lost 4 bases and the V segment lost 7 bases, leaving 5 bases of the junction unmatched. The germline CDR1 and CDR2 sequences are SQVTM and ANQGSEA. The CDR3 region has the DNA TGCAGCGGGGGACAGGAGACAGAGACCCAGTACTTC. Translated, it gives CSGGQETETQYF.

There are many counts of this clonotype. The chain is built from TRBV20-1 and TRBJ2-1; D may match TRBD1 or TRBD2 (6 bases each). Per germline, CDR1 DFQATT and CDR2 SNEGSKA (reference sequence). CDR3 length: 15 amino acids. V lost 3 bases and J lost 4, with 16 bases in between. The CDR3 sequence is CSARSRGTWYNEQFF. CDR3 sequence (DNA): TGCAGTGCTAGGTCTAGGGGGACTTGGTACAATGAGCAGTTCTTC.

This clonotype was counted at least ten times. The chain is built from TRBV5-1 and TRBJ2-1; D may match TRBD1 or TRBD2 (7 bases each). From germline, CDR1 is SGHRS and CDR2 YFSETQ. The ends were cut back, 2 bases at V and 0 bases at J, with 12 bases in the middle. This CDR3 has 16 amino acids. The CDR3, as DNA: TGCGCCAGCAGCTTTCAGGGGGGGAGCTCCTACAATGAGCAGTTCTTC. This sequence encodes CASSFQGGSSYNEQFF.

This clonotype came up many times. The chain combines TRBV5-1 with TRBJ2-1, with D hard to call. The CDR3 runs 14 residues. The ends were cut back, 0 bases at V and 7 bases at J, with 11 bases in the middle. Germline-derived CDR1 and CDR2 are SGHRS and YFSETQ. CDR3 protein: CASSLGVSANEQFF. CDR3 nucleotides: TGCGCCAGCAGCTTGGGGGTTTCGGCGAATGAGCAGTTCTTC.

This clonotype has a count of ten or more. The CDR3 spells CASSFIAGQAQYANTGELFF. The CDR3 nucleotides read TGTGCCAGCAGCTTCATAGCGGGACAGGCTCAATACGCGAACACCGGGGAGCTGTTTTTT. This chain joins TRBV11-1 and TRBJ2-2; D could derive from TRBD1 or TRBD2 (8 bases each). Germline CDR1 and CDR2: SGHAT and FQDESV (reference sequence). CDR3 size: 20 residues. With 3 bases removed from V and 0 bases from J, the gap between germline ends came to 23 bases.

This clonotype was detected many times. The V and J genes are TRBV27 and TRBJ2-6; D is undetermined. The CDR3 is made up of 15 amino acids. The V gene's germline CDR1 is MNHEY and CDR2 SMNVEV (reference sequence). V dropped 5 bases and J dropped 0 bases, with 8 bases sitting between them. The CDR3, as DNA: TGTGCCAGCAGTCCCCAAAACTCTGGGGCCAACGTCCTGACTTTC. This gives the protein CASSPQNSGANVLTF.

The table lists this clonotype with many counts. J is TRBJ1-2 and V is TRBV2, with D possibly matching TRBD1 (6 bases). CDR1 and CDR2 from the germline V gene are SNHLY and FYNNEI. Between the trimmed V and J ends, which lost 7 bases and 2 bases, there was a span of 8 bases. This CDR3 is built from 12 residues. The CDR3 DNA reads TGTGCCAGCATGGGGACAAACTATGGCTACACCTTC. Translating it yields CASMGTNYGYTF.

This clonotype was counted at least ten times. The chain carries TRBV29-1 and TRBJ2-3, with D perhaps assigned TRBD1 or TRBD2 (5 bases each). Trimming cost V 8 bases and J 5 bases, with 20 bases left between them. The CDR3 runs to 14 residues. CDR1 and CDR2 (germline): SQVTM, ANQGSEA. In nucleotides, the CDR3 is TGCAGCCTGGGGGTAGCGCCGGGTGGAGATACGCAGTATTTT. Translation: CSLGVAPGGDTQYF.

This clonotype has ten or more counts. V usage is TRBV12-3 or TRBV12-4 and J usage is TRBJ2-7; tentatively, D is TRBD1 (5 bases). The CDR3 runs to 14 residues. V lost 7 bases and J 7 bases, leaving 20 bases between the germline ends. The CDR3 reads CASTQSGWVIEQYF. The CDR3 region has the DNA TGTGCCAGCACCCAATCAGGGTGGGTAATTGAGCAGTACTTC.

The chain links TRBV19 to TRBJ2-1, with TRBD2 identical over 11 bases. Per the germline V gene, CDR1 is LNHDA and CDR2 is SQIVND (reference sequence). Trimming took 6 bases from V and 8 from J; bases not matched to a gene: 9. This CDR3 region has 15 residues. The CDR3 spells CASRGTSGSLDEQFF. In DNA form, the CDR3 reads TGTGCCAGTAGAGGGACTAGCGGTTCCCTGGATGAGCAGTTCTTC.

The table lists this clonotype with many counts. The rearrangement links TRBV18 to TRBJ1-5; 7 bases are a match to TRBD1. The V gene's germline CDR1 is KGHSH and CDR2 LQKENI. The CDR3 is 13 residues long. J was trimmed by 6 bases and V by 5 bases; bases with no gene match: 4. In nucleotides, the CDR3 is TGTGCCAGCTCATCCGACAGGGCTCAGCCCCAGCATTTT. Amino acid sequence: CASSSDRAQPQHF.

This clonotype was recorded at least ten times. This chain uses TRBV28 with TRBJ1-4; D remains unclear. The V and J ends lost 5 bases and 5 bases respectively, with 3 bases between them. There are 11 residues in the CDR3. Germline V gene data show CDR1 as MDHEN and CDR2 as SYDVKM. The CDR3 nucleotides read TGTGCCAGCAGTCGAAATGAAAAACTGTTTTTT. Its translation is CASSRNEKLFF.

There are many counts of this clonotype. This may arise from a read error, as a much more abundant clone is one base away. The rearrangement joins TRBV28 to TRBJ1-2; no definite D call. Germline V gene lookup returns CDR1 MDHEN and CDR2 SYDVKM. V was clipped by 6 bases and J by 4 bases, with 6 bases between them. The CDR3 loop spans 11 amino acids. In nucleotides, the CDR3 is TGTGCCAGCAGCCCTAGCTATGGCTACACCTTC. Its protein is CASSPSYGYTF.

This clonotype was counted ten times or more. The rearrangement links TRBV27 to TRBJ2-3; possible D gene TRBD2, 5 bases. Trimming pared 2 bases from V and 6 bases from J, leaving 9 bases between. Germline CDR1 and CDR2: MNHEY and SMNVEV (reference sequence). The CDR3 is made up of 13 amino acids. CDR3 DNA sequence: TGTGCCAGCAGTTTAGGCCCGGGGGATACGCAGTATTTT. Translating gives CASSLGPGDTQYF.

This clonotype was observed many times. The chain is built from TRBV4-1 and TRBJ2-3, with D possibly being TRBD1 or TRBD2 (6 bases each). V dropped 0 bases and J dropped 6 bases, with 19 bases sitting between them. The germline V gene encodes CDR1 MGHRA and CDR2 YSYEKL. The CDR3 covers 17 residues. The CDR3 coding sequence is TGCGCCAGCAGCCAAGATGGGGGCGGAACAGGGAGGGATACGCAGTATTTT. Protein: CASSQDGGGTGRDTQYF.

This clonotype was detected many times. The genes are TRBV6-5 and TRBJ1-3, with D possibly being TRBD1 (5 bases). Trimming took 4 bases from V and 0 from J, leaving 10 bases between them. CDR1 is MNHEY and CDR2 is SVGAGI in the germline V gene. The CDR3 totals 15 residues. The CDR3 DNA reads TGTGCCAGCAGTTCCCGGGACGGCTCTGGAAACACCATATATTTT. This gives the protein CASSSRDGSGNTIYF.

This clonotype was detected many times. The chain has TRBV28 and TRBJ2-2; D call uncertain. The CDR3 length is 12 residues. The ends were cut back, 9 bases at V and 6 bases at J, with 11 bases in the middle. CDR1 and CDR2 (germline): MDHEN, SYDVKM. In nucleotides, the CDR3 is TGTGCCAGTCTAGAGCGTCCCGGGGAGCTGTTTTTT. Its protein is CASLERPGELFF.

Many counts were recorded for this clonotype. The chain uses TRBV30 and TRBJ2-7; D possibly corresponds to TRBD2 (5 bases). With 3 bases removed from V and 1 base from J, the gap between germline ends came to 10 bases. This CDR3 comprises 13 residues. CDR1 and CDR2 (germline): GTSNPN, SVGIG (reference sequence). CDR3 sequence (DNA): TGTGCCTGGAGCGACACTAGATCCTACGAGCAGTACTTC. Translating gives CAWSDTRSYEQYF.

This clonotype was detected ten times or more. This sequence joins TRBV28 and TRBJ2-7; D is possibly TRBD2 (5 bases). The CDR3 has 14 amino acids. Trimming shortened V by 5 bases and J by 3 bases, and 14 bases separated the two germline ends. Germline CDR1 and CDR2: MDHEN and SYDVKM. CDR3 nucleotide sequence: TGTGCCAGCAGTCCCACCCGGACTGGCTACGAGCAGTACTTC. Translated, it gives CASSPTRTGYEQYF. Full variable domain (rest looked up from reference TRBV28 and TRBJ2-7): DVKVTQSSRYLVKRTGEKVFLECVQDMDHENMFWYRQDPGLGLRLIYFSYDVKMKEKGDIPEGYSVSREKKERFSLILESASTNQTSMYLCASSPTRTGYEQYFGPGTRLTVT.

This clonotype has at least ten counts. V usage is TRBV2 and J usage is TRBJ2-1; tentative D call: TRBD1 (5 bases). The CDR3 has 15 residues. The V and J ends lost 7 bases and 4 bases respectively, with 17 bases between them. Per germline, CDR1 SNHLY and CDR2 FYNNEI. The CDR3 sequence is CASTRGRGTYNEQFF. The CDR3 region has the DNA TGTGCCAGCACGAGAGGTAGGGGAACTTACAATGAGCAGTTCTTC. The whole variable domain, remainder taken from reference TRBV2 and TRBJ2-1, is EPEVTQTPSHQVTQMGQEVILRCVPISNHLYFYWYRQILGQKVEFLVSFYNNEISEKSEIFDDQFSVERPDGSNFTLKIRSTKLEDSAMYFCASTRGRGTYNEQFFGPGTRLTVL.

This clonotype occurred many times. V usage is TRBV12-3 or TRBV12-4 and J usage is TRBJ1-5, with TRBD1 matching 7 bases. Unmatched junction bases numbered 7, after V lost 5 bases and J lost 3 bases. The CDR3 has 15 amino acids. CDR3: CASSEGGQHNQPQHF. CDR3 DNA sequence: TGTGCCAGCAGTGAGGGGGGACAGCACAATCAGCCCCAGCATTTT.

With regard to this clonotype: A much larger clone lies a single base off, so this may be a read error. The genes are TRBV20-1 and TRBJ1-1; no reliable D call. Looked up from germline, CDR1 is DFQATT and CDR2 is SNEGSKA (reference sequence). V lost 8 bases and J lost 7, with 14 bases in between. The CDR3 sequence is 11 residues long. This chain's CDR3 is CSPPRLVEAFF. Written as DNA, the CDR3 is TGCAGTCCCCCGCGCTTGGTTGAAGCTTTCTTT.

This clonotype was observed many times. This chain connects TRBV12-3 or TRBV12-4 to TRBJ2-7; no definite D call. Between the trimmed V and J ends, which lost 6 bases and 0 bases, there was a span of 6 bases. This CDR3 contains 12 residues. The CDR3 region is CASRASSYEQYF. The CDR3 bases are TGTGCCAGCAGGGCTAGCTCCTACGAGCAGTACTTC.

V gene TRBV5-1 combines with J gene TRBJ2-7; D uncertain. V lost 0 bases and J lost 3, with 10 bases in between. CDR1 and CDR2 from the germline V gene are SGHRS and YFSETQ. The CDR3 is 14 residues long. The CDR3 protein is CASSLGRTDYEQYF. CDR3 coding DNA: TGCGCCAGCAGCTTGGGACGGACGGACTACGAGCAGTACTTC.